This TCR beta chain was identified in a study of post-analysis software for immune sequencing data. Broader study findings: When patients were compared with controls, a handful of TRBV segments were more frequent, TRBV5-6, TRBV5-1 and TRBV20-1 among them.

In its sample, this clonotype was seen a few times. The antigen is unknown. V shed 2 bases, J shed 7 bases, and the junction held 13 bases outside the gene matches. The length of the CDR3 is 17 residues. CDR1 is SEHNR and CDR2 is FQNEAQ in the germline V gene (reference sequence). Unique-molecular-identifier-tagged TCR beta cDNA libraries were used. TCRdb reanalysed the PCR reads using MiXCR and keeps one entry per CDR3 protein. This sample has some 450,000 distinct CDR3 sequences, with around 40% found just once. Material for sequencing was blood. The origin of this receptor is a girl between 10 and 17 years old with multiple sclerosis. This chain connects TRBV7-9 to TRBJ1-2; 10 nucleotides line up with TRBD1. CDR3 in amino acids: CASSLSGLGTGDRGYTF. The CDR3 DNA follows: TGTGCCAGCAGCTTATCGGGGCTTGGGACAGGGGACCGTGGCTACACCTTC.